The 4 T cell receptor beta chains reported below all come from one sample, sequenced in a study of blood T cell repertoires in COVID-19. TCRdb's table, derived via immunoSEQ multiplex PCR, lists solely in-frame clones and lacks some. The table lists 250,000 to 300,000 clones, approximately 88% of them singletons, with 1% in the top ten. Sequenced: PBMCs or T cells enriched from blood (not recorded which). Receptor source: a young woman who had recovered from COVID-19.

This clone has only a few counts. The J gene is TRBJ1-1, the V gene TRBV7-2; D gene unclear. The CDR3 is made up of 13 amino acids. The germline gives CDR1 SGHTA, CDR2 FQGNSA. V was clipped by 5 bases and J by 0 bases, with 7 bases between them. The DNA of the CDR3 is TGTGCCAGCAGCCGAGAGGTGAACACTGAAGCTTTCTTT. Translation gives CASSREVNTEAFF.

This clone was seen only once. CDR3 nucleotide sequence: TGTGCCAGTATCGGTTTTAGCGGGAGTGTTCGCAATGAGCAGTTCTTC. The encoded protein is CASIGFSGSVRNEQFF. V gene TRBV19 combines with J gene TRBJ2-1; 9 bases line up with TRBD2. The trim removed 7 bases at V and 6 bases at J, leaving 13 bases unmatched. The V gene's germline CDR1 is LNHDA and CDR2 SQIVND (reference sequence). The CDR3 is 16 residues long.

V is TRBV24-1 and J is TRBJ2-1; 8 nucleotides agree with TRBD2. V shed 5 bases, J shed 9 bases, and the junction held 5 bases outside the gene matches. Germline V gene lookup returns CDR1 KGHDR and CDR2 SFDVKD. The CDR3 has 13 amino acids. The CDR3 loop is CATSALAGGEQFF. The CDR3 nucleotides read TGTGCCACCAGTGCCCTAGCGGGCGGTGAGCAGTTCTTC.

The chain links TRBV27 to TRBJ1-5, with D perhaps matching TRBD1 (5 bases). The CDR3 contains 14 residues. CDR1 is MNHEY and CDR2 is SMNVEV in the germline V gene (reference sequence). With 4 bases removed from V and 6 bases from J, the gap between germline ends came to 13 bases. The CDR3 region is CASSSWVGGQPQHF. In DNA form, the CDR3 reads TGTGCCAGCAGTTCATGGGTCGGGGGTCAGCCCCAGCATTTT.